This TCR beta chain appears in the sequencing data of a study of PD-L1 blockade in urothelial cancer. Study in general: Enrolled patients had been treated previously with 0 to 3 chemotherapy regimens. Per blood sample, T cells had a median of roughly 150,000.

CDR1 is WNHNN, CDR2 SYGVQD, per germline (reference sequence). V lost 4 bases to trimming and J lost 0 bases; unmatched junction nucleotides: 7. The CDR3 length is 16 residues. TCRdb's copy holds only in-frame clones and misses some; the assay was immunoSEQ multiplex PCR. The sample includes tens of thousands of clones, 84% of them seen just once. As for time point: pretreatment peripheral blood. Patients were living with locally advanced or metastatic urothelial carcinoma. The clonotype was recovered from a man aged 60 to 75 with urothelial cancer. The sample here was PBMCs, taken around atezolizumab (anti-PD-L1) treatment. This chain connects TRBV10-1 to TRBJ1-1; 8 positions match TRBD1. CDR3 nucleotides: TGCGCCAGCAGTGTTGGGGCAGGGGGCATGAACACTGAAGCTTTCTTT. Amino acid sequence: CASSVGAGGMNTEAFF.